This T cell receptor beta chain was obtained from a study of CD8 T cells in Susac syndrome. Study information: Clinical remission applied to under 10 sequenced Susac syndrome patients, and six had active disease. The Susac syndrome patients were therapy-naive, on corticosteroids, or on intravenous immunoglobulin alone at blood draw.

RNA, at roughly 0.45 to 1 ug, was reverse transcribed with random hexamers. TCRdb itself ran the immunoSEQ multiplex PCR reads through MiXCR, one entry per CDR3 protein. The sample holds approximately 100,000 distinct CDR3 sequences, approximately 95% seen once. The authors sequenced TCR beta from blood CD8+ and CD4+ T cells. Both CD4+ and CD8+ T cells were negatively isolated, and TEMRA cells underwent FACS enrichment. With 0 bases removed from V and 0 bases from J, the gap between germline ends came to 15 bases. The CDR3 covers 18 residues. Germline V gives CDR1 SGDLS, CDR2 YYNGEE. The clonotype was recovered from a human donor with Susac syndrome. This chain connects TRBV9 to TRBJ2-2; either TRBD1 or TRBD2 may supply D (6 bases each). The specimen sequenced was CD8+ T cells from PBMCs. CDR3 residues: CASSVVGLRDTNTGELFF. The DNA of the CDR3 is TGTGCCAGCAGCGTAGTAGGACTGCGGGACACGAACACCGGGGAGCTGTTTTTT.